These 5 T cell receptor beta chains came from one sample sequenced in a study of identical twins (dated by TCRdb to the mid-2010s). Receptor amplification or capture employed 5' RACE. Sequencer: Illumina HiSeq 2000. TCRdb applied fastp at Q25 and MiXCR to the public reads, then kept only in-frame beta chains. When rows share a CDR3 protein, they turn into one entry using the most common DNA and genes. Within this sample are 200,000 to 250,000 distinct CDR3 sequences, with about 14% of them counted one time only. Around 8.3% of the sample lies in the top ten. Specimen: memory (CD45RO+) T cells sorted from blood. Read against the paper, the sample's cell subset or site label means: CD45RO+ enriched T cells. The receptors stem from a woman between 18 and 29 years old in good health.

This sequence joins TRBV3-1 and TRBJ1-2; D is perhaps TRBD1 (6 bases). Trimming left V 0 bases short and J 5 bases short, with 16 bases between. Germline loops: CDR1 LGHDT, CDR2 YNNKEL (reference sequence). The CDR3 is made up of 16 amino acids. CDR3 nucleotide sequence: TGTGCCAGCAGCCAAGATCGGACAGACAGGAGGTATGGCTACACCTTC. It is translated as CASSQDRTDRRYGYTF.

The chain carries TRBV27 and TRBJ1-2; 8 nucleotides agree with TRBD1. CDR1 and CDR2 from the germline V gene are MNHEY and SMNVEV (reference sequence). The junction had 10 bases not matched to a gene; V was cut back by 7 bases and J by 9 bases. The CDR3 length is 13 residues. CDR3 region: CASTPGQGRSYTF. The DNA of the CDR3 is TGTGCCAGCACTCCTGGACAGGGTCGCAGCTACACCTTC.

V and J are TRBV20-1 and TRBJ2-1; D may be TRBD2 (5 bases). The CDR3 contains 15 residues. The ends were cut back, 0 bases at V and 8 bases at J, with 17 bases in the middle. Germline-derived CDR1 and CDR2 are DFQATT and SNEGSKA (reference sequence). CDR3 DNA sequence: TGCAGTGCTAGAGATAGGCGGTTTGTGAGGGATGAGCAGTTCTTC. Its translation: CSARDRRFVRDEQFF.

The chain combines TRBV5-1 with TRBJ2-5; D is undetermined. This CDR3 is built from 16 residues. CDR1 SGHRS and CDR2 YFSETQ come from the germline V gene. The germline V and J ends were trimmed by 4 bases and 4 bases, with 20 bases remaining between them. The CDR3 sequence: CASSPTLRQASETQYF. CDR3 nucleotide sequence: TGCGCCAGCAGCCCAACCCTCAGGCAGGCCTCAGAGACCCAGTACTTC.

This clonotype was picked up a small number of times. This sequence joins TRBV6-5 and TRBJ1-1; maybe TRBD1 (6 bases). The CDR3 runs to 11 residues. CDR1 MNHEY and CDR2 SVGAGI come from the germline V gene. Trimming removed 6 bases from V and 7 bases from J, with 9 bases in between. The CDR3 is CASRAGVEAFF. CDR3 bases: TGTGCCAGCAGGGCAGGGGTTGAAGCTTTCTTT.